A selection of T cell receptor beta chains follows, all from one sample in a study of blood T cell repertoires in COVID-19. Profiled with immunoSEQ multiplex PCR; TCRdb holds only in-frame clones, not every one. The sample includes about 240,000 clones, 70% to 85% of them seen just once. Material for sequencing was peripheral blood. These receptors came from an elderly woman with acute or convalescent COVID-19. Both conserved end residues are part of each CDR3. D genes are given only for firm matches. A clone size is listed for some rows: how often the clone was seen (once, few, many), or a class if it is expanded.

V,D,size,J,DNA,CDR3
TRBV5-1,TRBD1,.,TRBJ1-3,TGCGCCAGCAGCCTAAACAGGGGGCCTGGAAACACCATATATTTT,CASSLNRGPGNTIYF
TRBV18,TRBD1,.,TRBJ1-4,TGTGCCAGCTCGACAGGGGGCGGGAGTGAAAAACTGTTTTTT,CASSTGGGSEKLFF
TRBV7-9,TRBD1,.,TRBJ2-5,TGTGCCAGCAGTTCTCGGGGACAGGTGTTCCAAGAGACCCAGTACTTC,CASSSRGQVFQETQYF
TRBV4-1,.,.,TRBJ1-3,TGCGCCAGCAGCCACCTTTGGGGGGATTCTGGAAACACCATATATTTT,CASSHLWGDSGNTIYF
TRBV3-1/TRBV3-2,TRBD1,.,TRBJ1-1,TGTGCCAGCAGCCAAGGAAGGTCGACAGGGGTGAACACTGAAGCTTTCTTT,CASSQGRSTGVNTEAFF
TRBV7-9,.,.,TRBJ1-6,TGTGCCAGCAGCCCAGAGGGTACCTCCTCACCCCTCCACTTT,CASSPEGTSSPLHF
TRBV9,TRBD2,few,TRBJ2-5,TGTGCCAGCAGCACCGGGACTAGCGGGGGGGCCCCTCAAGAGACCCAGTACTTC,CASSTGTSGGAPQETQYF
TRBV18,.,.,TRBJ2-1,TGTGCCAGCTCACCACGGCTAGCCCTTACCTACAATGAGCAGTTCTTC,CASSPRLALTYNEQFF
TRBV9,.,few,TRBJ2-7,TGTGCCAGCAGCGTAGATGTCGGCGAGCAGTACTTC,CASSVDVGEQYF
TRBV21-1,.,.,TRBJ1-5,TGTGCCAGCAGTGGGACAGCATATAGCAATCAGCCCCAGCATTTT,CASSGTAYSNQPQHF
TRBV7-2,.,.,TRBJ1-6,TGTGCCAGCAGCTTACAGGGCTCACCCCTCCACTTT,CASSLQGSPLHF
TRBV5-1,.,.,TRBJ2-1,TGCGCCAGCAGCCGCGCCTGGGAGGAGTACAATGAGCAGTTCTTC,CASSRAWEEYNEQFF
TRBV6-6,.,.,TRBJ1-5,TGTGCCAGCAGTACGGCGACAGGAACAAGCAATCAGCCCCAGCATTTT,CASSTATGTSNQPQHF
TRBV6-5,TRBD1,.,TRBJ1-2,TGTGCCAGCAGGGGGACAGGGCGAGAAACTGGCTACACCTTC,CASRGTGRETGYTF
TRBV28,TRBD1,.,TRBJ1-1,TGTGCCAGCATATACAGGGGGGGAAACACTGAAGCTTTCTTT,CASIYRGGNTEAFF
TRBV5-6,.,.,TRBJ1-1,TGTGCCAGCAGAGGGAGGGGCGGCTCTGAAGCTTTCTTT,CASRGRGGSEAFF
TRBV19,TRBD1,.,TRBJ2-7,TGTGCCAGTAGTAGACAGGGATGGGCCGAGCAGTACTTC,CASSRQGWAEQYF
TRBV18,.,.,TRBJ1-2,TGTGCCAGCTCACCAGGCAACGTCTATGGCTACACCTTC,CASSPGNVYGYTF
TRBV7-9,.,few,TRBJ2-3,TGTGCCAGCAGCCCCACCCTCTCAGTGGATACGCAGTATTTT,CASSPTLSVDTQYF
TRBV30,.,.,TRBJ1-1,TGTGCCTGGAGTACGGTTGGGAGCACTGAAGCTTTCTTT,CAWSTVGSTEAFF
TRBV4-2,TRBD2,few,TRBJ2-3,TGTGCCAGCAGCCAAGATGGGCTAGCGGGGGCTAGGGGTACGCAGTATTTT,CASSQDGLAGARGTQYF
TRBV5-1,TRBD1,once,TRBJ2-7,TGCGCCAGCAGCTCTGACAGGGGTCCGAGCGAGCAGTACTTC,CASSSDRGPSEQYF
TRBV19,TRBD1,.,TRBJ2-4,TGTGCCAGTAGTCCCCCCGGGACAGGGGGCTGGGGCAAAAACATTCAGTACTTC,CASSPPGTGGWGKNIQYF